One and the same sample provided the 27 T cell receptor beta chains below, sequenced in a study of OX40 agonist ivuxolimab in advanced cancers. Sequencing used immunoSEQ multiplex PCR; TCRdb keeps in-frame clones, though not all of them. The table includes approximately 89,000 clones, more than 70% detected once. The starting material was CD4+ or CD8+ T cells sorted from blood, obtained in a trial of the OX40 agonist ivuxolimab. These receptors came from an adult with an advanced solid tumor such as melanoma, head and neck, liver or kidney cancer.

This clone showed up just once. The V and J genes are TRBV7-9 and TRBJ1-5; D gene unclear. The V gene lost 5 bases and the J gene lost 0 bases, with 2 bases spanning the gap. Germline CDR1 reads SEHNR; CDR2 reads FQNEAQ (reference sequence). The CDR3 length is 12 residues. The CDR3 region is CASSGSNQPQHF. The CDR3 DNA is TGTGCCAGCAGCGGTAGCAATCAGCCCCAGCATTTT.

The CDR3 nucleotides are TGTGCCAGCAGTGACACCTCCTGGGGCGAGCAGTACTTC. As protein: CASSDTSWGEQYF. This rearrangement joins TRBV6-1 to TRBJ2-7; D call uncertain. Trimming removed 3 bases from V and 6 bases from J, with 12 bases in between. The germline V gene has CDR1 MNHNS and CDR2 SASEGT. This CDR3 has 13 residues.

This chain joins TRBV27 and TRBJ2-7; D may be TRBD1 (7 bases). The CDR3 is made up of 14 amino acids. From germline, CDR1 is MNHEY and CDR2 SMNVEV (reference sequence). V was clipped by 1 base and J by 3 bases, with 10 bases between them. CDR3 residues: CASSLWQGGYEQYF. The CDR3 nucleotides are TGTGCCAGCAGTTTATGGCAGGGGGGCTACGAGCAGTACTTC.

The rearrangement joins TRBV14 to TRBJ2-7, with D possibly being TRBD2 (5 bases). This CDR3 contains 14 residues. Germline V gene sequence: CDR1 SGHDN, CDR2 FVKESK. V lost 4 bases, J lost 6 bases, and 16 bases lay in between. Here the CDR3 DNA reads TGTGCCAGCAGCCCCGGGCCTGTGGCGGGCGAGCAGTACTTC. It translates to CASSPGPVAGEQYF.

The CDR3 reads CASSPRGTGGRDEQFF. The CDR3 DNA is TGTGCCAGCAGCCCAAGGGGGACAGGGGGCAGGGATGAGCAGTTCTTC. This chain connects TRBV7-8 to TRBJ2-1, with TRBD1 matching 12 bases. The V gene end was trimmed by 5 bases and the J gene end by 8 bases; junction bases not matched to a gene: 10. Germline V gene data show CDR1 as SGHVS and CDR2 as FQNEAQ. The CDR3 has 16 residues.

The table lists this clone with a few counts. The rearrangement uses TRBV6-5 and TRBJ1-2; tentatively, D is TRBD1 (5 bases). Trimming pared 4 bases from V and 8 bases from J, leaving 20 bases between. Germline V CDR1 and CDR2: MNHEY, SVGAGI. This CDR3 is 15 amino acids long. The CDR3 loop reads CASSWEPGKSSGYTF. As DNA, the CDR3 is TGTGCCAGCAGTTGGGAGCCAGGGAAATCGAGCGGCTACACCTTC.

This chain connects TRBV19 to TRBJ2-2; a weak D match, TRBD1 (5 bases). V was shortened by 1 base and J by 0 bases, with 12 bases between the two germline ends. The CDR3 has 17 residues. Germline-derived CDR1 and CDR2 are LNHDA and SQIVND (reference sequence). The CDR3 DNA sequence: TGTGCCAGTAGTATAGTGGGGCTGACCCCGAACACCGGGGAGCTGTTTTTT. It translates to CASSIVGLTPNTGELFF.

V usage is TRBV5-5 and J usage is TRBJ2-1; 8 positions agree with TRBD1. Unmatched junction bases numbered 9, after V lost 5 bases and J lost 5 bases. CDR1 and CDR2 from the germline V gene are SGHKS and YYEKEE (reference sequence). The CDR3 totals 15 residues. CDR3 nucleotides: TGTGCCAGCAGTTACGGACAGGGAATGGACAATGAGCAGTTCTTC. Protein sequence: CASSYGQGMDNEQFF.

Of note for this clone: The same CDR3 also results from other DNA sequences found in this sample. The chain recombines TRBV2 with TRBJ1-2; D remains ambiguous. The V and J ends lost 4 bases and 2 bases respectively, with 11 bases between them. Germline loops: CDR1 SNHLY, CDR2 FYNNEI. This CDR3 has 14 amino acids. The CDR3 nucleotides read TGTGCCAGCAGTGTAGGAGGAGGAAACTATGGCTACACCTTC. Amino acids: CASSVGGGNYGYTF.

This chain connects TRBV19 to TRBJ2-5; the match to TRBD1 covers 9 bases. CDR1 is LNHDA and CDR2 is SQIVND in the germline V gene (reference sequence). The length of the CDR3 is 16 residues. Germline trimming cut 7 bases from V and 2 bases from J; bases unmatched to any gene: 11. The CDR3 DNA reads TGTGCCAGTACCTTACGGACAGGGGACAAGCAAGAGACCCAGTACTTC. Encoded protein: CASTLRTGDKQETQYF.

The chain employs TRBV11-3 and TRBJ1-1; D ambiguous. This CDR3 has 13 residues. With 5 bases removed from V and 5 bases from J, the gap between germline ends came to 12 bases. Germline V gene sequence: CDR1 SGHNT, CDR2 YENEEA. CDR3 amino acids: CASSPNPGTEAFF. CDR3 DNA sequence: TGTGCCAGCAGCCCAAACCCAGGTACTGAAGCTTTCTTT.

This chain links TRBV7-9 with TRBJ1-4; maybe TRBD1 (6 bases). From germline, CDR1 is SEHNR and CDR2 FQNEAQ (reference sequence). Trimming took off 0 bases at V and 8 bases at J, with 13 bases between the two ends. The CDR3 spans 15 residues. Here the CDR3 reads CASSLASGGAEKLFF. CDR3 in DNA: TGTGCCAGCAGCTTAGCTTCCGGGGGGGCCGAAAAACTGTTTTTT.

The V and J genes are TRBV19 and TRBJ1-1; D gene ambiguous. From germline, CDR1 is LNHDA and CDR2 SQIVND (reference sequence). The length of the CDR3 is 12 residues. V shed 7 bases and J shed 1 base, with 7 bases lying between them. CDR3 DNA sequence: TGTGCCAGTATTTCCAGGAACACTGAAGCTTTCTTT. This translates into CASISRNTEAFF.

The table lists this clone with a count of one. The rearrangement joins TRBV19 to TRBJ2-1, with D maybe TRBD2 (6 bases). Germline-derived CDR1 and CDR2 are LNHDA and SQIVND (reference sequence). The CDR3 is made up of 16 amino acids. V was shortened by 3 bases and J by 2 bases, with 14 bases between the two germline ends. CDR3 region: CASSIMAGPTYNEQFF. CDR3 nucleotides: TGTGCCAGTAGTATTATGGCGGGGCCAACCTACAATGAGCAGTTCTTC.

The rearrangement uses TRBV19 and TRBJ2-2; weak D call: TRBD2 (5 bases). V lost 3 bases and J 4 bases, leaving 15 bases between the germline ends. The germline V gene encodes CDR1 LNHDA and CDR2 SQIVND (reference sequence). CDR3 length: 16 residues. The CDR3 DNA reads TGTGCCAGTAGTATCGTTCTTGGAGGACGCACCGGGGAGCTGTTTTTT. The encoded protein is CASSIVLGGRTGELFF. The entire variable domain, with the rest obtained from reference TRBV19 and TRBJ2-2, is as follows: DGGITQSPKYLFRKEGQNVTLSCEQNLNHDAMYWYRQDPGQGLRLIYYSQIVNDFQKGDIAEGYSVSREKKESFPLTVTSAQKNPTAFYLCASSIVLGGRTGELFFGEGSRLTVL.

The chain uses TRBV18 and TRBJ2-3, with D possibly called TRBD1 or TRBD2 (5 bases each). This CDR3 contains 14 residues. Per germline, CDR1 KGHSH and CDR2 LQKENI. The V end was cut by 3 bases, the J end by 4 bases, with 11 bases between. The CDR3 loop reads CASSPVRDADTQYF. The CDR3, as DNA: TGTGCCAGCTCACCCGTCAGGGACGCAGATACGCAGTATTTT.

V is TRBV2 and J is TRBJ2-5; D not resolved. V was pared by 10 bases and J by 0 bases, with 9 bases between. Germline loops: CDR1 SNHLY, CDR2 FYNNEI. This CDR3 has 12 amino acids. The CDR3 reads CATRRDQETQYF. The CDR3 bases are TGTGCCACCCGTCGTGACCAAGAGACCCAGTACTTC.

V is TRBV7-2 and J is TRBJ1-5, with TRBD1 as a possible D gene (5 bases). CDR1 SGHTA and CDR2 FQGNSA come from the germline V gene. This CDR3 comprises 14 residues. Trimming removed 2 bases at V and 5 bases at J, with 10 bases between. The CDR3 sequence: CASSLRGRDQPQHF. Here the CDR3 DNA reads TGTGCCAGCAGCTTAAGGGGAAGGGATCAGCCCCAGCATTTT.

The V and J genes are TRBV19 and TRBJ2-1; D gene ambiguous. Germline V gene lookup returns CDR1 LNHDA and CDR2 SQIVND (reference sequence). The CDR3 runs 16 residues. With 4 bases removed from V and 0 bases from J, the gap between germline ends came to 13 bases. CDR3 protein: CASSSPRRSSYNEQFF. The CDR3 region has the DNA TGTGCCAGTAGTAGTCCCCGGCGGAGCTCCTACAATGAGCAGTTCTTC.

J is TRBJ2-7 and V is TRBV28, with D maybe TRBD1 (6 bases). CDR1 MDHEN and CDR2 SYDVKM come from the germline V gene. The CDR3 consists of 15 residues. The V end lost 6 bases, the J end lost 1 base, and 16 bases lay between the germline ends. The CDR3: CASRYRVGRSYEQYF. In DNA form, the CDR3 reads TGTGCCAGCAGATACAGGGTCGGTAGATCCTACGAGCAGTACTTC. The complete variable domain, with remaining parts taken from reference TRBV28 and TRBJ2-7, reads DVKVTQSSRYLVKRTGEKVFLECVQDMDHENMFWYRQDPGLGLRLIYFSYDVKMKEKGDIPEGYSVSREKKERFSLILESASTNQTSMYLCASRYRVGRSYEQYFGPGTRLTVT.

This chain joins TRBV6-5 and TRBJ2-5; 7 bases fit TRBD1. The CDR3 totals 15 residues. Germline CDR1 and CDR2: MNHEY and SVGAGI. Trimming at V came to 0 bases and at J to 5 bases, leaving 6 bases not matched to a gene. CDR3 in DNA: TGTGCCAGCAGTTACTCGCGACAGGGTGGGGAGACCCAGTACTTC. Translated: CASSYSRQGGETQYF.

The chain links TRBV6-5 to TRBJ2-1, with 12 bases fitting TRBD2. The germline CDR1 and CDR2 sequences are MNHEY and SVGAGI. J gave up 9 bases and V 4 bases, and 10 bases lay outside the gene matches. There are 16 residues in the CDR3. The CDR3 sequence is CASSSIPLAGGLEQFF. CDR3 nucleotide sequence: TGTGCCAGCAGTTCCATACCACTAGCGGGGGGCCTTGAGCAGTTCTTC.

The chain uses TRBV7-2 and TRBJ2-7; D may be TRBD1 or TRBD2 (5 bases each). Germline V lookup: CDR1 SGHTA, CDR2 FQGNSA. The germline V and J ends were trimmed by 2 bases and 3 bases, with 14 bases remaining between them. CDR3 length: 15 amino acids. CDR3 loop: CASSLPGRQLYEQYF. The CDR3 DNA reads TGTGCCAGCAGCTTACCGGGACGCCAGCTCTACGAGCAGTACTTC.

The rearrangement links TRBV6-6 to TRBJ1-1; 7 bases match TRBD1. CDR1 is MNHNY, CDR2 SVGAGI, per germline (reference sequence). The V segment lost 5 bases and the J segment 6 bases; nucleotides outside the gene matches: 6. The CDR3 spans 13 residues. CDR3 nucleotides: TGTGCCAGCAGTATCACCGGGACAGCTGAAGCTTTCTTT. Residues: CASSITGTAEAFF.

V is TRBV6-6 and J is TRBJ1-2; D may be TRBD1 (5 bases). The V gene's germline CDR1 is MNHNY and CDR2 SVGAGI (reference sequence). The CDR3 is made up of 13 amino acids. V was shortened by 0 bases and J by 4 bases, with 6 bases between the two germline ends. CDR3 amino acids: CASSYSTGYGYTF. The CDR3, as DNA: TGTGCCAGCAGTTACTCTACAGGCTATGGCTACACCTTC.

The V and J genes are TRBV6-5 and TRBJ1-2; D remains ambiguous. CDR1 is MNHEY, CDR2 SVGAGI, per germline. CDR3 length: 15 residues. Trimming pared 0 bases from V and 0 bases from J, leaving 8 bases between. The CDR3 DNA reads as TGTGCCAGCAGTTACTCGAGTAACGCTAACTATGGCTACACCTTC. Translation: CASSYSSNANYGYTF.

This clone was seen just once. The rearrangement joins TRBV5-1 to TRBJ2-2; 9 nucleotides line up with TRBD2. The CDR3 loop spans 20 amino acids. Trimming removed 0 bases from V and 3 bases from J; junction bases left unmatched: 15. Germline CDR1 is SGHRS and CDR2 is YFSETQ. The CDR3 DNA reads as TGCGCCAGCAGCTTGGCCGGTGTAAAGCGGGGGGCCACTCACACCGGGGAGCTGTTTTTT. Translation gives CASSLAGVKRGATHTGELFF.